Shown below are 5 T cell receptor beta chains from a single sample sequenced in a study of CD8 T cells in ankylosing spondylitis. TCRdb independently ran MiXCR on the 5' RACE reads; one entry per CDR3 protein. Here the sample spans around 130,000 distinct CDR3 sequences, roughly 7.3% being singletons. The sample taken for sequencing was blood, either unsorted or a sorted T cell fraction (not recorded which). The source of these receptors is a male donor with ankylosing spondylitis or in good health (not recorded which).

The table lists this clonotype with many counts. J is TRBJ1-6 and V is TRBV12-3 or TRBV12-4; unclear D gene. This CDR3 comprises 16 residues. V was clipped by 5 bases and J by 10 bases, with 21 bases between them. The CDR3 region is CASSPRVRSSSSPLHF. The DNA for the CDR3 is TGTGCCAGCAGTCCCCGGGTGAGGAGTAGTAGCTCACCCCTCCACTTT.

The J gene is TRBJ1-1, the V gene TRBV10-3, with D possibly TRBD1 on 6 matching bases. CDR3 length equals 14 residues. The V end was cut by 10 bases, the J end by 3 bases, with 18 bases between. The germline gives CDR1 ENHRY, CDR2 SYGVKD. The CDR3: CATHKQGKDTEAFF. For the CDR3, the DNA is TGTGCCACTCACAAACAGGGAAAGGACACTGAAGCTTTCTTT.

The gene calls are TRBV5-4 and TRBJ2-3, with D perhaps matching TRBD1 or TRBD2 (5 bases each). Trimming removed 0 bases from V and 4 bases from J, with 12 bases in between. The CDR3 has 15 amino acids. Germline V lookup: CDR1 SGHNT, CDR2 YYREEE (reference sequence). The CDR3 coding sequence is TGTGCCAGCAGCTTGGATTGGGGGAGTGCAGATACGCAGTATTTT. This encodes CASSLDWGSADTQYF. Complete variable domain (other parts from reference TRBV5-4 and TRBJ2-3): ETGVTQSPTHLIKTRGQQVTLRCSSQSGHNTVSWYQQALGQGPQFIFQYYREEENGRGNFPPRFSGLQFPNYSSELNVNALELDDSALYLCASSLDWGSADTQYFGPGTRLTVL.

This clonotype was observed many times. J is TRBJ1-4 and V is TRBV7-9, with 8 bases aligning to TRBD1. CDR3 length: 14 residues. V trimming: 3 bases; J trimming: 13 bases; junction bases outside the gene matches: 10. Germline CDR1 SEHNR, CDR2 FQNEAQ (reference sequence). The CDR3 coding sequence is TGTGCCAGCAGCTTGGACAGGGCCACCCCGGTACTGTTTTTT. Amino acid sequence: CASSLDRATPVLFF.

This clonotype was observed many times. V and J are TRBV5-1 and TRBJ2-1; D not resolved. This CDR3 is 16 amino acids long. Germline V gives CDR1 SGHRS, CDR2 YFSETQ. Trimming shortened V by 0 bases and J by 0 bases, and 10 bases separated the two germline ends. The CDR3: CASSLDFLSSYNEQFF. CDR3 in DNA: TGCGCCAGCAGCTTGGACTTTTTGAGCTCCTACAATGAGCAGTTCTTC. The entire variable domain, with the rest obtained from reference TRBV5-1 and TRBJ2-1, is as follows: KAGVTQTPRYLIKTRGQQVTLSCSPISGHRSVSWYQQTPGQGLQFLFEYFSETQRNKGNFPGRFSGRQFSNSRSEMNVSTLELGDSALYLCASSLDFLSSYNEQFFGPGTRLTVL.